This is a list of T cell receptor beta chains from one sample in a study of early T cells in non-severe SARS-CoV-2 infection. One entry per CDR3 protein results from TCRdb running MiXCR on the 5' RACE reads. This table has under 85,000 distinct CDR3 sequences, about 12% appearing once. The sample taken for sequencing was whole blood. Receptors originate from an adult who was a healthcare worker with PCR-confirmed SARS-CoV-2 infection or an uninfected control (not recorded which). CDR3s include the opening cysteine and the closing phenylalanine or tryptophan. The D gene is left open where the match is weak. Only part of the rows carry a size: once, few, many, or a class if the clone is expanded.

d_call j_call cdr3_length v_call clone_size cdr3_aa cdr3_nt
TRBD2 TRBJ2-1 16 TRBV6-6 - CAIAGLAPTSYNEQFF TGTGCCATCGCGGGACTAGCTCCAACCTCCTACAATGAGCAGTTCTTC
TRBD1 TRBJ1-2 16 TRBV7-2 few CASSPTPDREAYGYTF TGTGCCAGCAGTCCTACCCCCGACAGGGAGGCCTATGGCTACACCTTC
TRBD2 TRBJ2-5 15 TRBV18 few CASSTILAGEETQYF TGTGCCAGCTCAACCATCCTAGCGGGAGAAGAGACCCAGTACTTC
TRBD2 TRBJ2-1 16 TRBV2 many CASTRERLAGGNEQFF TGTGCCAGCACCCGGGAGAGACTAGCGGGGGGCAATGAGCAGTTCTTC
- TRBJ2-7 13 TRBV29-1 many CSAELGRIGEQYF TGCAGCGCCGAACTGGGAAGAATCGGCGAGCAGTACTTC
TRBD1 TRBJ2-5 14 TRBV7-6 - CASSLGTGQETQYF TGTGCCAGCAGCTTAGGGACAGGCCAAGAGACCCAGTACTTC
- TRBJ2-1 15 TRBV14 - CASSQRQGSYNEQFF TGTGCCAGCAGCCAAAGGCAGGGGTCCTACAATGAGCAGTTCTTC
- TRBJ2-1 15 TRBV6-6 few CASSPTQGGYNEQFF TGTGCCAGCAGTCCAACACAGGGAGGCTACAATGAGCAGTTCTTC
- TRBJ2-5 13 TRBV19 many CASRRGAQETQYF TGTGCCAGTAGAAGGGGGGCCCAAGAGACCCAGTACTTC
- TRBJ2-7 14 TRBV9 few CASSTTDHPAEQYF TGTGCCAGCAGCACCACTGACCACCCGGCCGAGCAGTACTTC
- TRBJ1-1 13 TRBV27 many CASTLGGNTEAFF TGTGCCAGCACCCTTGGGGGCAACACTGAAGCTTTCTTT
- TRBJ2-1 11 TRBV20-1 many CSAPLWDEQFF TGCAGTGCTCCCTTGTGGGATGAGCAGTTCTTC
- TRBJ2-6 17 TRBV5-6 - CASSWAGISSGANVLTF TGTGCCAGCAGCTGGGCAGGGATAAGCTCTGGGGCCAACGTCCTGACTTTC
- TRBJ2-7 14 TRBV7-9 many CASSPPVRSYEQYF TGTGCCAGCAGCCCCCCCGTACGCTCCTACGAGCAGTACTTC
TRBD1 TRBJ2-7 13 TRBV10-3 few CAISDQGAREQYF TGTGCCATCAGTGATCAGGGGGCGCGGGAGCAGTACTTC
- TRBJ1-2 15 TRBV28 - CASRSGNLLNYGYTF TGTGCCAGCAGATCTGGGAACCTATTGAACTATGGCTACACCTTC
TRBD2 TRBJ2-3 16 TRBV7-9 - CASSKWTSGDTDTQYF TGTGCCAGCAGCAAGTGGACTAGCGGGGACACAGATACGCAGTATTTT
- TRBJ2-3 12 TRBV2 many CASTGSTDTQYF TGTGCCAGCACAGGGTCCACAGATACGCAGTATTTT
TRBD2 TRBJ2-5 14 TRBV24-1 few CATSDSGTQETQYF TGTGCCACCAGTGACAGCGGGACTCAAGAGACCCAGTACTTC
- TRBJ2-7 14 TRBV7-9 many CASSSPWGQDEQYF TGTGCCAGCAGCTCGCCGTGGGGCCAGGACGAGCAGTACTTC
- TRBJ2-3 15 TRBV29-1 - CSVEGGPGSTDTQYF TGCAGCGTTGAAGGGGGCCCAGGAAGCACAGATACGCAGTATTTT
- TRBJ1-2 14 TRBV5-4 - CASSLGPANYGYTF TGTGCCAGCAGCTTGGGTCCAGCTAACTATGGCTACACCTTC
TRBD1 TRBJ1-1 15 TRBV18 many CASSPPTGGATEAFF TGTGCCAGCTCACCACCGACAGGGGGCGCGACTGAAGCTTTCTTT
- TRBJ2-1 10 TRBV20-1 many CSARGARQFF TGCAGTGCTCGCGGGGCCCGGCAGTTCTTC
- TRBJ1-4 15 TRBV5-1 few CASSLRPATNEKLFF TGCGCCAGCAGCTTGAGGCCAGCAACTAATGAAAAACTGTTTTTT
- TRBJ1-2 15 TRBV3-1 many CASTDGGGTLSGYTF TGTGCCAGCACTGACGGCGGGGGAACGTTATCTGGCTACACCTTC
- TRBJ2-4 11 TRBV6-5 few CATRQKNIQYF TGTGCCACCCGGCAAAAAAACATTCAGTACTTC
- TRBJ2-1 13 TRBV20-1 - CSVAGRNDNEQFF TGCAGTGTGGCGGGTCGTAACGACAATGAGCAGTTCTTC
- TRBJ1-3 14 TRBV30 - CAWTSQGNGNTIYF TGTGCCTGGACCTCCCAGGGGAATGGAAACACCATATATTTT
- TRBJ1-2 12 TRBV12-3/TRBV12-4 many CASSRQVLGYTF TGTGCCAGCAGTCGACAGGTTCTGGGCTACACCTTC
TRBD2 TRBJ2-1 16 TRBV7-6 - CASSLGTSGGDNEQFF TGTGCCAGCAGCTTAGGGACTAGCGGGGGCGATAATGAGCAGTTCTTC
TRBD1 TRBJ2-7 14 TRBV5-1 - CASSPEGTAYEQYF TGCGCCAGCAGCCCCGAAGGGACAGCCTACGAGCAGTACTTC
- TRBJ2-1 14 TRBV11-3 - CASSLSRGRFEQFF TGTGCCAGCAGCTTATCACGGGGGCGATTTGAGCAGTTCTTC
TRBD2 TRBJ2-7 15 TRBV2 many CASRKLAGGPYEQYF TGTGCCAGCAGGAAATTAGCGGGGGGACCCTACGAGCAGTACTTC
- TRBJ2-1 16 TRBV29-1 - CSCRLASVPSYNEQFF TGCAGCTGTCGGCTAGCGTCAGTGCCCTCCTACAATGAGCAGTTCTTC
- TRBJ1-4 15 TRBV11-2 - CASSLYRATKEKLFF TGTGCCAGCAGTCTTTACAGGGCAACAAAGGAAAAACTGTTTTTT
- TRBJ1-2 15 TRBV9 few CASSVEGASAYGYTF TGTGCCAGCAGCGTAGAAGGCGCCTCTGCCTATGGCTACACCTTC
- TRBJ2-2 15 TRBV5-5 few CASSLSGARTGELFF TGTGCCAGCAGCTTGTCTGGAGCAAGGACCGGGGAGCTGTTTTTT
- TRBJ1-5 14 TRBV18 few CASSRGDINQPQHF TGTGCCAGCTCGCGGGGGGACATCAATCAGCCCCAGCATTTT
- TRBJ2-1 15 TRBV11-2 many CASSLDQVTYNEQFF TGTGCCAGCAGCTTAGATCAGGTTACCTACAATGAGCAGTTCTTC
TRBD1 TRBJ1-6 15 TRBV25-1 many CASSELTGWNSPLHF TGTGCCAGCAGTGAGCTGACAGGGTGGAATTCACCCCTCCACTTT
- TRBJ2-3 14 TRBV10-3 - CAISEGPATDTQYF TGTGCCATCAGTGAGGGGCCGGCTACAGATACGCAGTATTTT
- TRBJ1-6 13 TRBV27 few CASSFSVGSPLHF TGTGCCAGCAGTTTCTCGGTGGGATCACCCCTCCACTTT
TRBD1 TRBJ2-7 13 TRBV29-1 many CSVRTGKTYEQYF TGCAGCGTTCGGACAGGGAAGACCTACGAGCAGTACTTC
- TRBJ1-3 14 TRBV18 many CASSPEVLGNTIYF TGTGCCAGCTCACCAGAGGTTCTGGGAAACACCATATATTTT
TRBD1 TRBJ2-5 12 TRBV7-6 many CASSGTVETQYF TGTGCCAGCAGTGGGACAGTTGAGACCCAGTACTTC
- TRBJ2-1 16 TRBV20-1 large CSAWLEGRSSYNEQFF TGCAGTGCCTGGCTGGAGGGCCGGAGCTCCTACAATGAGCAGTTCTTC
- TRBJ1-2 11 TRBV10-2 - CASRWGDGYTF TGCGCCAGCAGATGGGGAGATGGCTACACCTTC
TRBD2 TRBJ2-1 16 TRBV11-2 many CASSPSLAGGYNEQFF TGTGCCAGCAGCCCCTCACTAGCGGGGGGGTACAATGAGCAGTTCTTC
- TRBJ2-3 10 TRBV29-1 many CSVGADTQYF TGCAGCGTTGGGGCAGATACGCAGTATTTT